There are many counts of the clone carrying this T cell receptor (beta chain). Its cognate antigen is unknown. Trimming cost V 4 bases and J 4 bases, with 19 bases left between them. This CDR3 has 16 residues. Germline V gene lookup returns CDR1 MGHRA and CDR2 YSYEKL. This entry belongs to a study of neurological immune-mediated disorders. Broader study findings: No expanded-clone CDR3 amino acid sequence recurred across subjects, suggesting private TCR-beta repertoires.

As for the cDNA, it was generated by 5'RACE with 10-nucleotide random UMIs. TCRdb reprocessed the 5' RACE reads with MiXCR, giving one entry per CDR3 protein. The repertoire holds tens of thousands of distinct CDR3 sequences, with around 9.3% as singletons. The sample comprised PBMCs. The rearrangement uses TRBV4-1 and TRBJ1-2, with TRBD1 as a possible D gene (5 bases). This receptor was identified in an older woman with HTLV-1-associated myelopathy (HAM/TSP). Here the CDR3 DNA reads TGCGCCAGCAGCCCCGAAGTCGTTGGGGCGGGCTATGGCTACACCTTC. It translates to CASSPEVVGAGYGYTF.